The TCR beta chain described here comes from a study of control samples from healthy donors and cancer patients. The protocol was immunoSEQ multiplex PCR, while the TCRdb copy is restricted to in-frame clones and leaves out a portion. The sample consists of some 21,000 clones, about 85% of them appearing once. The source material was PBMCs. The sequence was obtained from a man between 60 and 75 years old with head and neck cancer.

CDR3 in amino acids: CSVLEDSAGNTIYF. In DNA, the CDR3 is TGCAGCGTTCTCGAGGACTCTGCTGGAAACACCATATATTTT. This chain links TRBV29-1 with TRBJ1-3; the D is unclear. This CDR3 has 14 residues. Per germline, CDR1 SQVTM and CDR2 ANQGSEA. The V end was cut by 5 bases, the J end by 2 bases, with 13 bases between.